This T cell receptor beta chain was sequenced during a study of OX40 agonist ivuxolimab in advanced cancers. V shed 5 bases and J shed 4 bases, with 11 bases lying between them. Germline-derived CDR1 and CDR2 are MDHEN and SYDVKM. The CDR3 covers 13 residues. The method was immunoSEQ multiplex PCR; TCRdb's version includes in-frame clones alone and lacks a portion of them. The sample has tens of thousands of clones; 91% are singletons. V and J are TRBV28 and TRBJ1-2; TRBD1 might be the D (5 bases). The sequencing here drew on CD4+ or CD8+ T cells sorted from blood, taken in a trial of the OX40 agonist ivuxolimab. This TCR was sampled from an adult with an advanced solid tumor such as melanoma, head and neck, liver or kidney cancer. Written as DNA, the CDR3 is TGTGCCAGCAGTACCGGGGCCCCCTATGGCTACACCTTC. Amino acids: CASSTGAPYGYTF.